Here is one TCR beta chain with its context. Its antigen is undetermined. One end of the junction fails to match germline, which may point to a read error. The source of the sample is a study of T-cell memory formation after mild COVID-19. Study-wide points: Mainly in CM and EM were contracting CD4+ clones; CD8+ were in EMRA.

Per the germline V gene, CDR1 is SGHTS and CDR2 is YDEGEE. The CDR3 runs 15 residues. TCRdb re-called the 5' RACE reads with MiXCR, one entry per CDR3 protein. Of some 310,000 distinct CDR3 sequences listed, approximately 22% are singletons. This clonotype was sampled from a young man who had mild COVID-19 (a few samples of this study predate the infection). Cell type and time point are not known. The sample comprised PBMCs or a T cell subset sorted from them (not recorded which). The J gene is TRBJ2-4, the V gene TRBV5-8; the D is unclear. This chain's CDR3 is CASILRSKAKNIQYF. The CDR3 DNA is TGTGCCAGCATCTTGAGGAGTAAAGCCAAAAACATTCAGTACTTC.